This T cell receptor (beta chain) originates from a study of read filtering for tumor transcriptome and immune sequencing. In this sample, this clonotype turned up many times. Molecular barcoded adaptors covering alpha/delta and beta/gamma chains were used on 400 ng RNA. TCRdb re-called the reads with MiXCR, one entry per CDR3 protein. The table has approximately 62,000 distinct CDR3 sequences, roughly 20% seen once. The specimen was a population of CD138-negative cells sorted from bone marrow. This TCR derives from a donor aged 40 or older with multiple myeloma.

The chain's CDR3 is CSVGSPYEQYF. The CDR3 nucleotides read TGCAGCGTCGGAAGTCCCTACGAGCAGTACTTC. The chain uses TRBV29-1 and TRBJ2-7; D unresolved. V lost 6 bases, J lost 2 bases, and 8 bases lay in between. Germline V CDR1 and CDR2: SQVTM, ANQGSEA. There are 11 residues in the CDR3.